This T cell receptor (beta chain) was retrieved from a study of blood T cell repertoires in COVID-19. The wider study: COVID-19 samples, acute and convalescent, were from the United States, Italy and Spain. The analysed material was cDNA or gDNA that came from T cells, B-cell-depleted T cells, or PBMCs.

Those who participated ranged in age from roughly 18 to 90 years and resided in approximately 26 US areas. The authors' processing: Estimation of nucleated cell counts relied on the amplification of reference gene primers. Sequenced by immunoSEQ multiplex PCR; TCRdb stores in-frame clones only, minus some. V and J calls plus clone size are reproduced from that table; the DNA served to infer D and trimming. Altogether nearly 350,000 clones are present, roughly 87% being singletons, with the ten largest covering under 1.3%. The junction had 9 bases not matched to a gene; V was cut back by 5 bases and J by 9 bases. Germline-derived CDR1 and CDR2 are MDHEN and SYDVKM. The CDR3 covers 14 residues.

This sequence was found in a woman aged 25 to 39 who had recovered from COVID-19. V and J are TRBV28 and TRBJ1-5, with TRBD1 identical over 8 bases. What was sequenced was PBMCs or T cells enriched from blood (not recorded which). The CDR3 nucleotides are TGTGCCAGCAGTCCCGGGACAGGTACACGGCCCCAGCATTTT. Its protein product is CASSPGTGTRPQHF.